This T cell receptor beta chain was sequenced for a study of Ad26.COV2.S vaccination and SARS-CoV-2 variants. Data came from immunoSEQ multiplex PCR; TCRdb stores just in-frame clones and leaves some out. The table lists 150,000 to 200,000 clones, around 90% of them singletons. General observations from the study: Vaccine recipients surpassed placebo recipients in spike-specific TCR breadth. The breadth of spike-specific CD8+ and CD4+ T cell responses after vaccination was reportedly substantial.

In regard to this clone: Its target is unknown.

This CDR3 spans 17 amino acids. CDR1 SGHNT and CDR2 YYREEE come from the germline V gene (reference sequence). Germline trimming cut 1 base from V and 4 bases from J; bases unmatched to any gene: 9. The rearrangement joins TRBV5-4 to TRBJ2-1; TRBD2 matches at 9 bases. Sequencing was performed on peripheral blood, taken after recovery from COVID-19. The source is a human donor who had recovered from COVID-19. CDR3 coding DNA: TGTGCCAGCAGCTTGTATGGACTAGCGACTACATACAATGAGCAGTTCTTC. Translated, it gives CASSLYGLATTYNEQFF.